Listed below are T cell receptor beta chains from one sample, sequenced in a study of shared clonotypes between healthy human individuals. Clones were sequenced by immunoSEQ multiplex PCR, and TCRdb holds only the in-frame ones, with some missing. In the table there are 1.4 million to 1.5 million clones, over 95% of which are singletons. Sequencing used naive CD4+ T cells sorted from blood. Receptors were obtained from a man aged 30 to 45 in good health. The CDR3 runs from the conserved cysteine through the conserved F or W. A D gene is named only where the DNA matches it firmly.

d_gene,j_gene,v_gene,CDR3aa,CDR3nt
NA,TRBJ2-2,TRBV28,CASSPVLVGELFF,TGTGCCAGCAGTCCTGTTCTGGTCGGGGAGCTGTTTTTT
NA,TRBJ2-7,TRBV12-2,CASRLAEPYRGRLEYHYEQYF,TGTGCAAGTCGCTTAGCGGAACCATACAGGGGGCGCTTAGAGTACCACTACGAGCAGTACTTC
TRBD1,TRBJ2-7,TRBV15,CATSRDIRQGYSYEQYF,TGTGCCACCAGCAGAGATATTAGACAGGGTTACTCCTACGAGCAGTACTTC
TRBD1,TRBJ1-4,TRBV19,CASSIGGQVLNEKLFF,TGTGCCAGTAGTATTGGCGGACAGGTCCTTAATGAAAAACTGTTTTTT
NA,TRBJ1-2,TRBV5-5,CASSSPGVDGYTF,TGTGCCAGCAGCTCCCCAGGGGTAGATGGCTACACCTTC
NA,TRBJ2-1,TRBV18,CASSRAQSYNEQFF,TGTGCCAGCTCCCGGGCTCAATCCTACAATGAGCAGTTCTTC
NA,TRBJ2-3,TRBV9,CASSTATSRGDTQYF,TGTGCCAGCAGCACAGCTACCTCGCGCGGAGATACGCAGTATTTT
NA,TRBJ1-1,TRBV11-2,CASSLRAINTEAFF,TGTGCCAGCAGCTTAAGGGCAATAAACACTGAAGCTTTCTTT
TRBD2,TRBJ2-1,TRBV14,CASSRLRTSGSEGEQFF,TGTGCCAGCAGCCGCCTCAGGACTAGCGGGAGTGAGGGTGAGCAGTTCTTC
NA,TRBJ1-5,TRBV27,CASSLSENRGWSQPQHF,TGTGCCAGCAGTTTATCGGAGAATAGGGGTTGGAGTCAGCCCCAGCATTTT
NA,TRBJ1-5,TRBV28,CASSLPGRNQPQHF,TGTGCCAGCAGTTTGCCAGGTCGCAATCAGCCCCAGCATTTT